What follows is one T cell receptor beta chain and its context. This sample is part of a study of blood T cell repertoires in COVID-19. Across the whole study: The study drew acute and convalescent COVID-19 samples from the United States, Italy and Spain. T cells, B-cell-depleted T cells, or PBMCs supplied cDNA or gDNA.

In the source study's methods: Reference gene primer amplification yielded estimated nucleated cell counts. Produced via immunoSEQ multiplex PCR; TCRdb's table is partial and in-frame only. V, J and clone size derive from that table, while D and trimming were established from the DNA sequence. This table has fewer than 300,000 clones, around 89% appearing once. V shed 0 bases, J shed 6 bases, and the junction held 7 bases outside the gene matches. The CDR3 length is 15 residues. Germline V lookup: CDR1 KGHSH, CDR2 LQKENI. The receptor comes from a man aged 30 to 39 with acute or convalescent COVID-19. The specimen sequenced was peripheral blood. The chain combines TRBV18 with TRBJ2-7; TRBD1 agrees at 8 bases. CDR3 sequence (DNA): TGTGCCAGCTCACCACCGCAGGGGGCAGCATCCGAGCAGTACTTC. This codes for CASSPPQGAASEQYF. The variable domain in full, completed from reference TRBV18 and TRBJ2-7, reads NAGVMQNPRHLVRRRGQEARLRCSPMKGHSHVYWYRQLPEEGLKFMVYLQKENIIDESGMPKERFSAEFPKEGPSILRIQQVVRGDSAAYFCASSPPQGAASEQYFGPGTRLTVT.